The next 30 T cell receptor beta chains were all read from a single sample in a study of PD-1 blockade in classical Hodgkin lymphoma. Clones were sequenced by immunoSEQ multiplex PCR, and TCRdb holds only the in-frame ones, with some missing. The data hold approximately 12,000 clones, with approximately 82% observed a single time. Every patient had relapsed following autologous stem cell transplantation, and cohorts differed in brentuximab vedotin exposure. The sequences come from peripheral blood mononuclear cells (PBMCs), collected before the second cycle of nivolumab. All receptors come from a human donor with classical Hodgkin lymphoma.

CDR3 protein: CASSPTGETDTQYF. The CDR3 nucleotides read TGTGCCAGCTCACCTACAGGGGAAACAGATACGCAGTATTTT. The chain combines TRBV18 with TRBJ2-3, with TRBD1 matching 7 bases. V shed 3 bases, J shed 3 bases, and the junction held 3 bases outside the gene matches. Germline loops: CDR1 KGHSH, CDR2 LQKENI. The CDR3 length is 14 residues.

The DNA for the CDR3 is TGTGCCAGCAGCCAAGAATGGAGGACTGGGGCCAACGTCCTGACTTTC. This codes for CASSQEWRTGANVLTF. The rearrangement links TRBV4-2 to TRBJ2-6, with D perhaps TRBD2 (5 bases). The CDR3 sequence is 16 residues long. Trimming cost V 0 bases and J 2 bases, with 8 bases left between them. Looked up from germline, CDR1 is LGHNA and CDR2 is YNFKEQ.

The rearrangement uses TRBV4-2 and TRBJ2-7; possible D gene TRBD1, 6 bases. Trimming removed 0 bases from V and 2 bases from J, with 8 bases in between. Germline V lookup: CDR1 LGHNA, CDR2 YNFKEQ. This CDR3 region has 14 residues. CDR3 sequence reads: CASSQEQGPYEQYF. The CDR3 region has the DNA TGTGCCAGCAGCCAAGAACAGGGACCCTACGAGCAGTACTTC.

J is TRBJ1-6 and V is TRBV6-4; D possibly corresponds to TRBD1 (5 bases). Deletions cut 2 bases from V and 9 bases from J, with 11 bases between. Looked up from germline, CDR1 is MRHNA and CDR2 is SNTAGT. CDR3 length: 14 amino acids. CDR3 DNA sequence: TGTGCCAGCAGTGACGAAGAGGGGACTTCACCCCTCCACTTT. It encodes CASSDEEGTSPLHF.

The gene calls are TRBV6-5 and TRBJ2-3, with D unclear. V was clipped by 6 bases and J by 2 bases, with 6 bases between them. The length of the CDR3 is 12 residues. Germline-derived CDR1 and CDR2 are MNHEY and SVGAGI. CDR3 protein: CASSEVTDTQYF. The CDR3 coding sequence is TGTGCCAGCAGCGAGGTCACAGATACGCAGTATTTT.

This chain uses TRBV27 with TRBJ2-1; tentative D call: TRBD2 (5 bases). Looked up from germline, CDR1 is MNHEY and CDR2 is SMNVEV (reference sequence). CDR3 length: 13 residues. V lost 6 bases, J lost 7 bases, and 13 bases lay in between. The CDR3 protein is CASRPTPGNEQFF. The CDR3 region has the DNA TGTGCCAGCAGGCCGACCCCGGGGAATGAGCAGTTCTTC.

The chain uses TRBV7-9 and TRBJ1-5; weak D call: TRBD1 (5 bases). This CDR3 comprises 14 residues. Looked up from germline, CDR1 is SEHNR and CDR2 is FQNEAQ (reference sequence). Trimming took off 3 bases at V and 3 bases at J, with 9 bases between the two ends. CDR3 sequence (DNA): TGTGCCAGCAGCTTTGGGGGGGACAATCAGCCCCAGCATTTT. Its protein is CASSFGGDNQPQHF.

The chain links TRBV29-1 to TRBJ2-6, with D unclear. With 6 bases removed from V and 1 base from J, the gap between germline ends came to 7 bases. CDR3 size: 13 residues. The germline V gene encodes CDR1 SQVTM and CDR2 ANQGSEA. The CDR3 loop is CSVDWSGANVLTF. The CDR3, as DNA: TGCAGCGTGGATTGGTCTGGGGCCAACGTCCTGACTTTC.

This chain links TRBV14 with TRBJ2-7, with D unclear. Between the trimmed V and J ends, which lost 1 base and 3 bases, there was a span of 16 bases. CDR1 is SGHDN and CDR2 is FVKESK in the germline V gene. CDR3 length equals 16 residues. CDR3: CASSQGAPRLGYEQYF. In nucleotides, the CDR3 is TGTGCCAGCAGCCAAGGGGCTCCCCGGCTGGGCTACGAGCAGTACTTC.

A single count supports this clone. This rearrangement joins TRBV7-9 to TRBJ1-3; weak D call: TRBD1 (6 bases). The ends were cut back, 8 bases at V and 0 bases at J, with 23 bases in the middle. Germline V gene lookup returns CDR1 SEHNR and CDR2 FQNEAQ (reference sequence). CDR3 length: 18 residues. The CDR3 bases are TGTGCCAGCCCCCAAAAACCACAGGGAACCAGCTCTGGAAACACCATATATTTT. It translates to CASPQKPQGTSSGNTIYF.

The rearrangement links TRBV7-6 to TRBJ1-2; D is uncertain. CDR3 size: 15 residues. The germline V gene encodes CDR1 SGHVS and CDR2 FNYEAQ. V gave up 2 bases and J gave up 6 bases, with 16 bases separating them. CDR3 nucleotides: TGTGCCAGCAGCTTAAACCCAATGTCACTACATGGCTACACCTTC. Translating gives CASSLNPMSLHGYTF.

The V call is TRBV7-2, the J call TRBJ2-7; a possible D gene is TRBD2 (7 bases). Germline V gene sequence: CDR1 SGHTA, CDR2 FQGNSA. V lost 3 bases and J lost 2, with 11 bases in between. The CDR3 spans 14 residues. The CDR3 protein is CASSFRGGPYEQYF. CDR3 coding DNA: TGTGCCAGCAGCTTTCGCGGGGGCCCCTACGAGCAGTACTTC.

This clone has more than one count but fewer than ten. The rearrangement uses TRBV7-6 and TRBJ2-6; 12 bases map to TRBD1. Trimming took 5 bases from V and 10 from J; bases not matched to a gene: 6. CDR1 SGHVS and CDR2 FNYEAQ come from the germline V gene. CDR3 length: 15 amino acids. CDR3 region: CASSPGTGGGNVLTF. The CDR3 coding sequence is TGTGCCAGCAGCCCTGGGACAGGGGGCGGTAACGTCCTGACTTTC. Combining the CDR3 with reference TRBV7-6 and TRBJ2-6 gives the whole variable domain GAGVSQSPRYKVTKRGQDVALRCDPISGHVSLYWYRQALGQGPEFLTYFNYEAQQDKSGLPNDRFSAERPEGSISTLTIQRTEQRDSAMYRCASSPGTGGGNVLTFGAGSRLTVL.

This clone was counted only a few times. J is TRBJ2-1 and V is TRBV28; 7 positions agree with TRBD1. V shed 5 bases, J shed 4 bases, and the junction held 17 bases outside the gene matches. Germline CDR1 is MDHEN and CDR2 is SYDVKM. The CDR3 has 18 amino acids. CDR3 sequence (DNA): TGTGCCAGCAGTATCCCGACAGGGACCTCGCTAATATACAATGAGCAGTTCTTC. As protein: CASSIPTGTSLIYNEQFF.

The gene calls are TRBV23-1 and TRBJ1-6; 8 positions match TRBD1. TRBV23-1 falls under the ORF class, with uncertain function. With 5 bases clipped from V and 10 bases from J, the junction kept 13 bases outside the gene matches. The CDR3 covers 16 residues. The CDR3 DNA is TGCGCCAGCAGTACATATTTCGAGACAGGGGAATCACCCCTCCACTTT. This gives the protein CASSTYFETGESPLHF.

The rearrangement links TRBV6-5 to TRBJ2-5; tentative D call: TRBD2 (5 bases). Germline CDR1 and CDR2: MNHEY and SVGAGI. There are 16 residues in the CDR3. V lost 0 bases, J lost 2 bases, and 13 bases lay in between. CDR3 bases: TGTGCCAGCAGTTACTCGAGGGTGGCAGTGCAAGAGACCCAGTACTTC. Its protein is CASSYSRVAVQETQYF.

In DNA, the CDR3 is TGTGCCAGCGGTCGGGCGGGAGATTTAGAGACCCAGTACTTC. Protein: CASGRAGDLETQYF. This chain connects TRBV27 to TRBJ2-5; 7 positions match TRBD2. The CDR3 totals 14 residues. V trimming: 8 bases; J trimming: 4 bases; junction bases outside the gene matches: 10. Per the germline V gene, CDR1 is MNHEY and CDR2 is SMNVEV (reference sequence).

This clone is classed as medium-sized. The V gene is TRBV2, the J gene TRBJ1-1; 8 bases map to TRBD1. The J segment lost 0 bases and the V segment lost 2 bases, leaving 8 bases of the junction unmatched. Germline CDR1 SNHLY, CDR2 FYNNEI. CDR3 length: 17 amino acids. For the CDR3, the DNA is TGTGCCAGCAGTGAATGGGGGACAGGTTACATGAACACTGAAGCTTTCTTT. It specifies CASSEWGTGYMNTEAFF.

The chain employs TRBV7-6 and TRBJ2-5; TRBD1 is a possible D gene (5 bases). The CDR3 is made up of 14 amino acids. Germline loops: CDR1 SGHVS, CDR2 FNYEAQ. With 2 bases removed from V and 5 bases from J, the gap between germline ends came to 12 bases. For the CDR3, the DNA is TGTGCCAGCAGCTTATCTCAGGGTTTGGAGACCCAGTACTTC. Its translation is CASSLSQGLETQYF.

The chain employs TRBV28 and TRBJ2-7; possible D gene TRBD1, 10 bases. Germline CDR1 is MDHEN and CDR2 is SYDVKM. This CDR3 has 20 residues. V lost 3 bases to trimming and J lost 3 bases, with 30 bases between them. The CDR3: CASSFLGGTGDSGRGYEQYF. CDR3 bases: TGTGCCAGCAGTTTCCTCGGGGGGACAGGGGATAGCGGGAGAGGCTACGAGCAGTACTTC.

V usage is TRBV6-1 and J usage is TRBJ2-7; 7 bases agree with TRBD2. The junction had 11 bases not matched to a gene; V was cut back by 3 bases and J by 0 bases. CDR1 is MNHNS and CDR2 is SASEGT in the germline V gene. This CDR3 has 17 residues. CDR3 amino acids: CASSEERWGGSSYEQYF. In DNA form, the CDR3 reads TGTGCCAGCAGTGAGGAGCGGTGGGGGGGGAGCTCCTACGAGCAGTACTTC.

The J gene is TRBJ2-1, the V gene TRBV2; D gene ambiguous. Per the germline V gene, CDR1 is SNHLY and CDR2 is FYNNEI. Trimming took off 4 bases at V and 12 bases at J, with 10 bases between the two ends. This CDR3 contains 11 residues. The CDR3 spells CASSAIQVQFF. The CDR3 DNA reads TGTGCCAGCAGTGCCATCCAAGTGCAGTTCTTC.

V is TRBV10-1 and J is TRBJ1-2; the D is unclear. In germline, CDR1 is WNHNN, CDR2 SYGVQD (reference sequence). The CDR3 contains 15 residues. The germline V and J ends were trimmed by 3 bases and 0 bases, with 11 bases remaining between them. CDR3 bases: TGCGCCAGCAGTGACGTTGGGCCTTCTAACTATGGCTACACCTTC. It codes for CASSDVGPSNYGYTF.

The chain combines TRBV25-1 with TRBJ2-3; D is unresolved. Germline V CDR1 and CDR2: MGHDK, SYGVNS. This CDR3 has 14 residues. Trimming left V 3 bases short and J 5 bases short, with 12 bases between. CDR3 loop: CASSDHVGKDTQYF. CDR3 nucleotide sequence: TGTGCCAGCAGTGACCACGTGGGTAAAGATACGCAGTATTTT. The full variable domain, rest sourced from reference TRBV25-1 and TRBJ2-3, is EADIYQTPRYLVIGTGKKITLECSQTMGHDKMYWYQQDPGMELHLIHYSYGVNSTEKGDLSSESTVSRIRTEHFPLTLESARPSHTSQYLCASSDHVGKDTQYFGPGTRLTVL.

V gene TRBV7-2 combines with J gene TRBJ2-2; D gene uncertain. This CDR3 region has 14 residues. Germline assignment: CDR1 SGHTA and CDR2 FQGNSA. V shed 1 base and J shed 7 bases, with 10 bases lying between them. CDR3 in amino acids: CASSLGTINGELFF. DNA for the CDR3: TGTGCCAGCAGCTTAGGGACCATCAACGGGGAGCTGTTTTTT.

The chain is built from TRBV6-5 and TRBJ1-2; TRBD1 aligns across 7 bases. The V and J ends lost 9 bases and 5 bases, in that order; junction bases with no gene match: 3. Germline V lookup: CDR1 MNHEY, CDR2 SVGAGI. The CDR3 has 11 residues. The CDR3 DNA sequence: TGTGCCAGTTGGGACAGTTATGGCTACACCTTC. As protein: CASWDSYGYTF.

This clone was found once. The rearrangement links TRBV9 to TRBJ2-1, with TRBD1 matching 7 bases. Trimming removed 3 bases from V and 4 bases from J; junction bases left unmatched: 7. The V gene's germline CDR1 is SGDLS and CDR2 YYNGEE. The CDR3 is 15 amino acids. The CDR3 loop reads CASSARDSSYNEQFF. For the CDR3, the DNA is TGTGCCAGCAGCGCCCGGGACAGCAGTTACAATGAGCAGTTCTTC. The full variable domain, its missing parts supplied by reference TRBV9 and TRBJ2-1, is DSGVTQTPKHLITATGQRVTLRCSPRSGDLSVYWYQQSLDQGLQFLIQYYNGEERAKGNILERFSAQQFPDLHSELNLSSLELGDSALYFCASSARDSSYNEQFFGPGTRLTVL.

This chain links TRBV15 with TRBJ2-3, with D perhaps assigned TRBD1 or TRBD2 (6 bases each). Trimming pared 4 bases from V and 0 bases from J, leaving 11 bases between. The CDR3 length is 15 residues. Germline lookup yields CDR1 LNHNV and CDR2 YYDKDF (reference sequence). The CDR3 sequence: CATSIGGLSTDTQYF. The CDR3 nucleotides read TGTGCCACCAGCATAGGGGGGCTGAGCACAGATACGCAGTATTTT.

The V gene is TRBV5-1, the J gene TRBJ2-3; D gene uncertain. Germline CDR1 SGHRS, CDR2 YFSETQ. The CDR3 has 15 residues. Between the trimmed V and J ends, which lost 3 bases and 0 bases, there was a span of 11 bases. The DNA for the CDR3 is TGCGCCAGCAGCTGGGCCCACCATAGCACAGATACGCAGTATTTT. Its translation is CASSWAHHSTDTQYF. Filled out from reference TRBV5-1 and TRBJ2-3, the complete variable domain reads KAGVTQTPRYLIKTRGQQVTLSCSPISGHRSVSWYQQTPGQGLQFLFEYFSETQRNKGNFPGRFSGRQFSNSRSEMNVSTLELGDSALYLCASSWAHHSTDTQYFGPGTRLTVL.

The CDR3 loop is CATSSDPQGGLISYEQYF. CDR3 bases: TGTGCCACCAGCAGTGACCCGCAGGGTGGGTTGATCTCCTACGAGCAGTACTTC. The chain links TRBV15 to TRBJ2-7, with D possibly being TRBD1 (5 bases). V was trimmed by 3 bases and J by 0 bases, leaving 21 bases between them. This CDR3 region has 18 residues. Germline V CDR1 and CDR2: LNHNV, YYDKDF (reference sequence).